A selection of T cell receptor beta chains follows, all from one sample in a study of human T cells and chemical hapten exposure. MiXCR was run by TCRdb on the RACE reads, yielding one entry per CDR3 protein. Counted here are 65,000 to 85,000 distinct CDR3 sequences, approximately 10% occurring once; the ten biggest clones make up 3.5%. Here the sequenced sample was whole blood, taken in connection with sensitization to the hapten diphenylcyclopropenone (DPC). These receptors were obtained from a woman aged 55-69 years with alopecia areata. Some clones in this sample may be carry-over from other donors' samples. CDR3s include the opening cysteine and the closing phenylalanine or tryptophan. The D gene is left open where the match is weak. Only some rows state a clone size, as once, few, many or a class for expanded clones.

12	TRBV30	many	TRBD1	TRBJ1-4	TGTGCCTGGGACAGGGGGAATGAAAAACTGTTTTTT	CAWDRGNEKLFF
17	TRBV6-2/TRBV6-3	few	TRBD2	TRBJ2-1	TGTGCCAGCAGTTACCGAGGGACTAGCGCCCCTTGGGATGAGCAGTTCTTC	CASSYRGTSAPWDEQFF
15	TRBV12-3/TRBV12-4	few	-	TRBJ2-1	TGTGCCAGCAGTTTAGGTAGCCCAAATTACAATGAGCAGTTCTTC	CASSLGSPNYNEQFF
15	TRBV18	-	-	TRBJ1-1	TGTGCCAGCTCACCACTAGTACAAAGGAACACTGAAGCTTTCTTT	CASSPLVQRNTEAFF
15	TRBV5-1	many	TRBD1	TRBJ2-1	TGCGCCAGCAGCGGGACAGGGGGCTCCTACAATGAGCAGTTCTTC	CASSGTGGSYNEQFF
13	TRBV19	-	TRBD1	TRBJ2-1	TGTGCCAGTAAACAGGGGCTCTACAATGAGCAGTTCTTC	CASKQGLYNEQFF
13	TRBV10-3	many	-	TRBJ2-3	TGTGCCGCGGCTTTTGGGGGCATAGATACGCAGTATTTT	CAAAFGGIDTQYF
15	TRBV5-1	few	-	TRBJ2-1	TGCGCCAGCAGCTTGAATACGGGTCCCTACAATGAGCAGTTCTTC	CASSLNTGPYNEQFF
14	TRBV19	many	-	TRBJ1-5	TGTGCCAGTACCAACACCGGGGCCCATCAGCCCCAGCATTTT	CASTNTGAHQPQHF
14	TRBV7-2	many	TRBD2	TRBJ2-7	TGTGCCAGCAGCTCCCGACTAGCTGCCTACGAGCAGTACTTC	CASSSRLAAYEQYF
13	TRBV29-1	many	-	TRBJ1-1	TGCAGCGCCGAGGTTGGGGGGAACACTGAAGCTTTCTTT	CSAEVGGNTEAFF
14	TRBV5-4	many	-	TRBJ2-5	TGTGCCAGCAGCTCTACAGGGATCCAGGAGACCCAGTACTTC	CASSSTGIQETQYF
15	TRBV2	-	-	TRBJ1-3	TGTGCCAGCAGGTGGGACGGAAGCTCTGGAAACACCATATATTTT	CASRWDGSSGNTIYF
16	TRBV29-1	many	TRBD2	TRBJ2-1	TGCAGCGCTAGCGGGGGGCCCCTGAGCTCCTACAATGAGCAGTTCTTC	CSASGGPLSSYNEQFF
17	TRBV18	many	-	TRBJ1-5	TGTGCCAGCTCCCGGTCGGCTTTAGAGGGGCTTCGACAGCCCCAGCATTTT	CASSRSALEGLRQPQHF
16	TRBV18	-	-	TRBJ2-2	TGTGCCAGCTCACCAATGGAGCTTCCGAACACCGGGGAGCTGTTTTTT	CASSPMELPNTGELFF
15	TRBV7-9	-	-	TRBJ1-3	TGTGCCAGCAGCTTAGAGGGGGGCACTGGAAACACCATATATTTT	CASSLEGGTGNTIYF
14	TRBV7-9	many	-	TRBJ2-7	TGTGCCAGCAGCCACCCGGCCGGAGGGGACGAGCAGTACTTC	CASSHPAGGDEQYF
13	TRBV29-1	few	TRBD1	TRBJ1-2	TGCAGCGTCGGTCGGGACAGAGACTATGGCTACACCTTC	CSVGRDRDYGYTF
14	TRBV12-3/TRBV12-4	-	TRBD1	TRBJ2-7	TGTGCCAGCACAGCCCGGGACAGGTCCTACGAGCAGTACTTC	CASTARDRSYEQYF
13	TRBV19	few	-	TRBJ2-5	TGTGCCAGTAGTATTGGTTCACAAGAGACCCAGTACTTC	CASSIGSQETQYF
15	TRBV12-3/TRBV12-4	many	-	TRBJ1-5	TGTGCCAGCAGTTTACGGCGAATGGGGGATCAGCCCCAGCATTTT	CASSLRRMGDQPQHF
13	TRBV29-1	many	TRBD1	TRBJ1-5	TGCAGCGTCAACACAGGGGTAGGTCAGCCCCAGCATTTT	CSVNTGVGQPQHF
15	TRBV4-1	many	-	TRBJ1-5	TGCGCCAGCAGCCAAGATGGGAGGAGCTATCAGCCCCAGCATTTT	CASSQDGRSYQPQHF
14	TRBV20-1	-	-	TRBJ2-4	TGCAGTGCTAGCAGAACAGGGAATCCCCCCATTCAGTACTTC	CSASRTGNPPIQYF
13	TRBV5-5	few	-	TRBJ2-7	TGTGCCAGCAGCTCCCACATCTCCTACGAGCAGTACTTC	CASSSHISYEQYF
16	TRBV7-8	-	-	TRBJ2-7	TGTGCCAGCAGCTTAGAAGCCGGGGTCTTCTCCTACGAGCAGTACTTC	CASSLEAGVFSYEQYF
14	TRBV7-9	-	-	TRBJ2-1	TGTGCCAGCAGCCACCCCTCCCCTGGACATGAGCAGTTCTTC	CASSHPSPGHEQFF
14	TRBV6-2/TRBV6-3	few	-	TRBJ1-5	TGTGCCAGCAGTCGGGGGGGTTACAATCAGCCCCAGCATTTT	CASSRGGYNQPQHF
15	TRBV7-8	many	TRBD1	TRBJ2-1	TGTGCCAGCAGCCGAGTCCCGGGACAGGACAATGAGCAGTTCTTC	CASSRVPGQDNEQFF
13	TRBV6-5	few	-	TRBJ2-7	TGTGCCAGCAAACAGGGTATTCCATACGAGCAGTACTTC	CASKQGIPYEQYF
15	TRBV7-3	few	-	TRBJ2-6	TGTGCCAGCAGCTCCACTCTAACTGGGGCCAACGTCCTGACTTTC	CASSSTLTGANVLTF
13	TRBV6-2/TRBV6-3	few	TRBD2	TRBJ2-3	TGTGCCAGCAGGGGAAGCGGGGGTGATACGCAGTATTTT	CASRGSGGDTQYF
14	TRBV30	few	-	TRBJ2-2	TGTGCCTGGAGTGCGAAATGGAGAACCGGGGAGCTGTTTTTT	CAWSAKWRTGELFF
12	TRBV12-3/TRBV12-4	-	-	TRBJ1-5	TGTGCCAGCAGTTACAGCGATCAGCCCCAGCATTTT	CASSYSDQPQHF
15	TRBV11-2	few	-	TRBJ2-7	TGTGCCAGCAGCACCACGGACAGTTTCCCCTACGAGCAGTACTTC	CASSTTDSFPYEQYF
15	TRBV11-2	many	-	TRBJ2-4	TGTGCCAGCAGCTCAACGACGGGATCCAAAAACATTCAGTACTTC	CASSSTTGSKNIQYF
14	TRBV7-9	few	-	TRBJ2-1	TGTGCCAGCAGCTTACGGCTAGCCCCCAATGAGCAGTTCTTC	CASSLRLAPNEQFF
14	TRBV5-5	many	-	TRBJ2-3	TGTGCCAGCAGCCCAGGGACTAGCACAGATACGCAGTATTTT	CASSPGTSTDTQYF
13	TRBV6-4	many	-	TRBJ2-2	TGTGCCAGCAGTGACAGCTCCACCGGGGAGCTGTTTTTT	CASSDSSTGELFF
15	TRBV30	many	-	TRBJ1-5	TGTGCCTGGAGCCTAACCTGGGGTAGCAATCAGCCCCAGCATTTT	CAWSLTWGSNQPQHF
14	TRBV7-8	-	-	TRBJ1-1	TGTGCCAGCAGTCCCGAGGGGGGTAGAACTGAAGCTTTCTTT	CASSPEGGRTEAFF
15	TRBV5-4	few	-	TRBJ2-5	TGTGCCAGCAGCTTGTTGACTCCGGGAACGAGGACCCAGTACTTC	CASSLLTPGTRTQYF
16	TRBV11-2	-	-	TRBJ1-5	TGTGCCAGCAGCTTAGGAACTACAGGGAACAATCAGCCCCAGCATTTT	CASSLGTTGNNQPQHF
16	TRBV11-2	-	-	TRBJ2-3	TGTGCCAGCAGCTTAGCGGGGGTGTCTAGCACAGATACGCAGTATTTT	CASSLAGVSSTDTQYF
15	TRBV20-1	many	TRBD2	TRBJ2-1	TGCAGTGCGGAAGGGACTAGCGGGAGGAACAATGAGCAGTTCTTC	CSAEGTSGRNNEQFF
15	TRBV6-1	many	TRBD1	TRBJ1-1	TGTGCCAGCAGTGATCAGGGACAGGGTCACACTGAAGCTTTCTTT	CASSDQGQGHTEAFF
15	TRBV15	-	-	TRBJ2-4	TGTGCCACCAGCAGAGCGGGCCCAGCCTTGGACATTCAGTACTTC	CATSRAGPALDIQYF
15	TRBV27	few	-	TRBJ1-2	TGTGCCAGCAGTTTTTGGTCAGGGGCCGGTTATGGCTACACCTTC	CASSFWSGAGYGYTF
13	TRBV20-1	few	TRBD1	TRBJ1-2	TGCAGTGCCGAGACAGGGTTTAACTATGGCTACACCTTC	CSAETGFNYGYTF
14	TRBV20-1	many	-	TRBJ2-7	TGCAGTGCTCTCGTCCGGGACACATCCTACGAGCAGTACTTC	CSALVRDTSYEQYF
15	TRBV5-4	many	TRBD2	TRBJ2-3	TGTGCCAGCAGCTCCGGGACTAGGAGCACAGATACGCAGTATTTT	CASSSGTRSTDTQYF
14	TRBV25-1	-	-	TRBJ1-1	TGTGCCAGCAGATGGGGGCCGGGACGAACTGAAGCTTTCTTT	CASRWGPGRTEAFF